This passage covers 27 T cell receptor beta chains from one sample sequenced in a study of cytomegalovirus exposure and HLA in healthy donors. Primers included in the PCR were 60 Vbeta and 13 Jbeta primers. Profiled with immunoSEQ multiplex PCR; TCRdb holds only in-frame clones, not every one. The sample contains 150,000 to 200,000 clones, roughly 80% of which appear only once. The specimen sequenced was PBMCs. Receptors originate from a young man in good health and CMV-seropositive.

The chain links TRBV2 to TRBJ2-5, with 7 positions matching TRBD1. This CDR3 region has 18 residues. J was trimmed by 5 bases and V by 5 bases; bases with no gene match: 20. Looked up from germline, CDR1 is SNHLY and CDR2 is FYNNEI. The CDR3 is CASSPTGTDYGGWETQYF. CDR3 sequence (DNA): TGTGCCAGCAGTCCGACCGGGACAGACTATGGAGGATGGGAGACCCAGTACTTC. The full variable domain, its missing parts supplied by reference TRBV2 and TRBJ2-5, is EPEVTQTPSHQVTQMGQEVILRCVPISNHLYFYWYRQILGQKVEFLVSFYNNEISEKSEIFDDQFSVERPDGSNFTLKIRSTKLEDSAMYFCASSPTGTDYGGWETQYFGPGTRLLVL.

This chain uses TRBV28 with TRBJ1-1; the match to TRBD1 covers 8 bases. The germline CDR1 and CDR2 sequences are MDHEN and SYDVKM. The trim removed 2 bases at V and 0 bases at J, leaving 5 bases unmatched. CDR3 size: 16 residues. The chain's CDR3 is CASSLPGGAMNTEAFF. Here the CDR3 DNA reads TGTGCCAGCAGTTTACCAGGGGGCGCGATGAACACTGAAGCTTTCTTT.

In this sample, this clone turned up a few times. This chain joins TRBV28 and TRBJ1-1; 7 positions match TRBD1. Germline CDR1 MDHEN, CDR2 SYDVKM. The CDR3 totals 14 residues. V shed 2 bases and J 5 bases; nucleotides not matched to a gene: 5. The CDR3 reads CASSLLRGHTEAFF. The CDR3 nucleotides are TGTGCCAGCAGTTTACTAAGGGGGCATACTGAAGCTTTCTTT.

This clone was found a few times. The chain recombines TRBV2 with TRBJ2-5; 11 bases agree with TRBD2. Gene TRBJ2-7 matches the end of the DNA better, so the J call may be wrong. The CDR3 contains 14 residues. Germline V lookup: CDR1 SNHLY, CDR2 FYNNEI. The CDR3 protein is CASSLTSGNDEQYF. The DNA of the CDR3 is TGTGCCAGCAGTCTGACTAGCGGGAACGACGAGCAGTACTTC.

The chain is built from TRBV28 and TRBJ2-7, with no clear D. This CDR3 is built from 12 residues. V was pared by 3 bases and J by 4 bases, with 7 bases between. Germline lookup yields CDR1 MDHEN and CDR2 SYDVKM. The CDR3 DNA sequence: TGTGCCAGCAGTTTTGTACAGTACGAGCAGTACTTC. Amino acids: CASSFVQYEQYF.

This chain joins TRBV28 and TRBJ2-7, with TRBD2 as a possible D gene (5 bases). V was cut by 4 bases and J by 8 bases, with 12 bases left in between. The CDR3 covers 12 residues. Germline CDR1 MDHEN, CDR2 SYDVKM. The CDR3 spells CASSSLTKKQYF. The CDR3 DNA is TGTGCCAGCAGTTCCCTGACTAAGAAGCAGTACTTC.

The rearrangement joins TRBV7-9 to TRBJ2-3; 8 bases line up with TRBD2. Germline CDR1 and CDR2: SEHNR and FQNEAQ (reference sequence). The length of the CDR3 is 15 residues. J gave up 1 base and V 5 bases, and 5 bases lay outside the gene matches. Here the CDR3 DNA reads TGTGCCAGCAGCCCCTGGCGGGGGGGCACAGATACGCAGTATTTT. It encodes CASSPWRGGTDTQYF. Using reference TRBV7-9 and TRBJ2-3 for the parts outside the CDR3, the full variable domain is DTGVSQNPRHKITKRGQNVTFRCDPISEHNRLYWYRQTLGQGPEFLTYFQNEAQLEKSRLLSDRFSAERPKGSFSTLEIQRTEQGDSAMYLCASSPWRGGTDTQYFGPGTRLTVL.

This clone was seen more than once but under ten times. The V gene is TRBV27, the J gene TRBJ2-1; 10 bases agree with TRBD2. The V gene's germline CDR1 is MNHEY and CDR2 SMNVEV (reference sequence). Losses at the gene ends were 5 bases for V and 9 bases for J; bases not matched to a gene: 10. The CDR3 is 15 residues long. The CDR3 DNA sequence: TGTGCCAGCAGTATCATTAGCGGGAGGCTCACTGAGCAGTTCTTC. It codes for CASSIISGRLTEQFF.

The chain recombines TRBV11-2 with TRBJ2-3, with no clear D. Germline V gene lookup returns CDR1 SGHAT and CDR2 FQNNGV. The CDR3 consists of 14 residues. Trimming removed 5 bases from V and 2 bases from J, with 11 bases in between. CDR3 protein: CASSLTYNTDTQYF. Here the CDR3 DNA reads TGTGCCAGCAGCCTCACATACAACACAGATACGCAGTATTTT.

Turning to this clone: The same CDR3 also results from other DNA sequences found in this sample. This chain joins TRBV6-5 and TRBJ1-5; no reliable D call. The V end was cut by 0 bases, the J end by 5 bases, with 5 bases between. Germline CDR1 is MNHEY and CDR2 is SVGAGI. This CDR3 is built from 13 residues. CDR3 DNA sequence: TGTGCCAGCAGTTACTCTCGAGATCAGCCCCAGCATTTT. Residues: CASSYSRDQPQHF.

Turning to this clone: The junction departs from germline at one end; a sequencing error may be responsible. The CDR3 sequence is CASSEARASMVF. In DNA, the CDR3 is TGTGCCAGCAGTGAAGCTCGGGCTAGCATGGTCTTC. The rearrangement links TRBV2 to TRBJ2-1, with D perhaps TRBD2 (5 bases). The length of the CDR3 is 12 residues. Germline CDR1 and CDR2: SNHLY and FYNNEI. The full variable domain, rest sourced from reference TRBV2 and TRBJ2-1, is EPEVTQTPSHQVTQMGQEVILRCVPISNHLYFYWYRQILGQKVEFLVSFYNNEISEKSEIFDDQFSVERPDGSNFTLKIRSTKLEDSAMYFCASSEARASMVFGPGTRLTVL.

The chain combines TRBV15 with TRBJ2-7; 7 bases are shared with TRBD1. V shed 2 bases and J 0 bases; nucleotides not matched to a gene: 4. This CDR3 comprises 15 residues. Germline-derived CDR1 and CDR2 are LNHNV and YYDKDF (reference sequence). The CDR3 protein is CATSRQTGLSYEQYF. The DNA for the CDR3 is TGTGCCACCAGCAGACAGACAGGGCTCTCCTACGAGCAGTACTTC.

CDR3 nucleotide sequence: TGTGCCAGCACTGACAGGGCGGGTACTGAAGCTTTCTTT. It yields the protein CASTDRAGTEAFF. The rearrangement joins TRBV7-9 to TRBJ1-1, with 7 nucleotides matching TRBD1. This CDR3 is 13 amino acids long. Germline V gene data show CDR1 as SEHNR and CDR2 as FQNEAQ (reference sequence). Trimming cost V 7 bases and J 5 bases; bases outside gene matches: 7.

Here the CDR3 DNA reads TGTGCCAGCAGTTGGGGGCTTGGTCAGCCCCAGCATTTT. Residues: CASSWGLGQPQHF. The chain joins TRBV28 to TRBJ1-5; a weak D match, TRBD1 (6 bases). The V end was cut by 4 bases, the J end by 6 bases, with 10 bases between. Germline V gene lookup returns CDR1 MDHEN and CDR2 SYDVKM. The CDR3 is 13 residues long.

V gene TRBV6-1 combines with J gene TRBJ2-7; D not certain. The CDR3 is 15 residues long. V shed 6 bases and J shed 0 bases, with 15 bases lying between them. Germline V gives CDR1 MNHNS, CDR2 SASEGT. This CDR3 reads CASRVPEPSSYEQYF. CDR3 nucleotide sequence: TGTGCCAGCAGAGTCCCTGAGCCGAGCTCCTACGAGCAGTACTTC.

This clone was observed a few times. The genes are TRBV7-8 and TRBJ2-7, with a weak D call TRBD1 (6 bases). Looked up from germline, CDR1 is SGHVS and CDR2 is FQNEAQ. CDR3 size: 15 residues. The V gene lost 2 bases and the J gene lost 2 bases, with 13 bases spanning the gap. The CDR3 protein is CASSLTGTSPYEQYF. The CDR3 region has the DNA TGTGCCAGCAGCTTAACCGGGACATCCCCCTACGAGCAGTACTTC.

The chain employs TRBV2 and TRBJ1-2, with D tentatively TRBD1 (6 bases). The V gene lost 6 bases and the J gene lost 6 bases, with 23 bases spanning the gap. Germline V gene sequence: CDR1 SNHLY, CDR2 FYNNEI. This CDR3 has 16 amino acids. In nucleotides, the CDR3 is TGTGCCAGCAGGAAATGGACAGCGTCGCCGGCGGATGGCTACACCTTC. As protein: CASRKWTASPADGYTF.

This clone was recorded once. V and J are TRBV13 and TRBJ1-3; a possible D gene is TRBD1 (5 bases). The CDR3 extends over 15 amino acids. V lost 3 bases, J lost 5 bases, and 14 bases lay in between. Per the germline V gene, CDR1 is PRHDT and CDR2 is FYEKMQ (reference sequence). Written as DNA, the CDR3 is TGTGCCAGCAGCTTGGAGGAGGGGATCAGAAACACCATATATTTT. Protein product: CASSLEEGIRNTIYF.

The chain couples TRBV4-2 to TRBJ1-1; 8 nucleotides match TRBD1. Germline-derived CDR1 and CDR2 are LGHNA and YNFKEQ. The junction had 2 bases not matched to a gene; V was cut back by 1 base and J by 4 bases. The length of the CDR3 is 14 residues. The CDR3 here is CASSQAGTGTEAFF. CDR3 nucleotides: TGTGCCAGCAGCCAAGCCGGGACAGGCACTGAAGCTTTCTTT.

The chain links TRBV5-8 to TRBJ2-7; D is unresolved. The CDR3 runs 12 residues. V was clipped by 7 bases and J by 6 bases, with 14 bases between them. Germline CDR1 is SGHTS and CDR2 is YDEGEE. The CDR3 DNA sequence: TGTGCCAGCGAGTCGGCAGGAAGCGAGCAGTACTTC. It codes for CASESAGSEQYF.

CDR3: CAWSADRRQTQYF. Written as DNA, the CDR3 is TGTGCCTGGAGTGCTGACAGGAGGCAGACCCAGTACTTC. This rearrangement joins TRBV30 to TRBJ2-5; TRBD1 might be the D (6 bases). Between the trimmed V and J ends, which lost 1 base and 6 bases, there was a span of 12 bases. Germline values: CDR1 GTSNPN, CDR2 SVGIG (reference sequence). This CDR3 is 13 amino acids long.

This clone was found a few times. The CDR3 DNA reads as TGTGCCAGCAGCTCCGGGACAGGAAGGACCGGGGAGCTGTTTTTT. It translates to CASSSGTGRTGELFF. The V and J genes are TRBV11-1 and TRBJ2-2; 8 nucleotides agree with TRBD1. Germline assignment: CDR1 SGHAT and CDR2 FQDESV (reference sequence). There are 15 residues in the CDR3. The J segment lost 5 bases and the V segment lost 4 bases, leaving 6 bases of the junction unmatched.

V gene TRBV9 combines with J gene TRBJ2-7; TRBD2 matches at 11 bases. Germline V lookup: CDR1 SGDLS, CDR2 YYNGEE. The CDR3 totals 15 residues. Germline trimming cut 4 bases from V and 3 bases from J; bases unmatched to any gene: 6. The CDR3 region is CASSPRLAGHYEQYF. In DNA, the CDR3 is TGTGCCAGCAGCCCCCGACTAGCGGGACACTACGAGCAGTACTTC.

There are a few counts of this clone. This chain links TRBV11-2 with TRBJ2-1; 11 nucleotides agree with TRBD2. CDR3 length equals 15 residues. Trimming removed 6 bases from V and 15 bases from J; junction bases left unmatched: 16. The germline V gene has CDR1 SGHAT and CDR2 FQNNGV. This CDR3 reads CASSSLGLAVPMRFF. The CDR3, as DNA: TGTGCCAGCAGTTCATTGGGACTAGCGGTCCCAATGCGGTTCTTC.

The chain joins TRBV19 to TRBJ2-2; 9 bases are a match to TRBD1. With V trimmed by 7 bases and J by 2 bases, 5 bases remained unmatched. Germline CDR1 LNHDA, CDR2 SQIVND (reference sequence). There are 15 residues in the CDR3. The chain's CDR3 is CASTHRGRNTGELFF. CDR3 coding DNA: TGTGCCAGTACCCACAGGGGGCGAAACACCGGGGAGCTGTTTTTT.

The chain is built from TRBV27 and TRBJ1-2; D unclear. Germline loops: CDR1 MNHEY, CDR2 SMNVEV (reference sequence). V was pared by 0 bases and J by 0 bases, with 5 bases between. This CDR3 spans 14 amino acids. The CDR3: CASSLSQSNYGYTF. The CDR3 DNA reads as TGTGCCAGCAGTTTATCCCAATCTAACTATGGCTACACCTTC.

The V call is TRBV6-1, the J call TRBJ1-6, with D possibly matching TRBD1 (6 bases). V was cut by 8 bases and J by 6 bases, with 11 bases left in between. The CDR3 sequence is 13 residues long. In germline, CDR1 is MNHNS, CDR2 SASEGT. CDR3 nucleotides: TGTGCCAGCGAAAACAGGGCTAATTCACCCCTCCACTTT. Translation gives CASENRANSPLHF.